Listed here is a single T cell receptor (beta chain). The sample belongs to a study of blood T cell repertoires in COVID-19. CDR1 and CDR2 (germline): SGHAT, FQDESV (reference sequence). The CDR3 totals 14 residues. V shed 3 bases and J 3 bases; nucleotides not matched to a gene: 5. This table comes from immunoSEQ multiplex PCR, and its TCRdb copy is limited to in-frame clones, with some not included. The data show about 110,000 clones, 82% seen once. The chain uses TRBV11-1 and TRBJ2-7; 7 bases agree with TRBD2. This clonotype was obtained from a woman aged 60-75 years with acute or convalescent COVID-19. The sample consisted of peripheral blood. The CDR3 reads CASSLGLADYEQYF. The CDR3 nucleotides read TGTGCCAGCAGCTTGGGGCTAGCGGACTACGAGCAGTACTTC.